The 3 T cell receptor beta chains below all came from one sample that was sequenced in a study of tumor and adjacent non-tumor tissue in lung cancer. This sample's RNA came from whole unsorted tissue. The library came from three nested PCR rounds adapted from ARM-PCR protocols. A single record per CDR3 protein comes from TCRdb applying MiXCR to the multiplex PCR reads. The sample lists approximately 86,000 distinct CDR3 sequences; over 60% were seen once. Sequencing was carried out using lung tumor tissue. The receptors stem from a woman aged 40-49 years with non-small cell lung cancer.

Comments on this clonotype: At one end the junction does not follow the germline gene, possibly because of a read error. The chain has TRBV11-2 and TRBJ2-3; 8 bases align to TRBD1. The CDR3 consists of 18 residues. Germline loops: CDR1 SGHAT, CDR2 FQNNGV. The CDR3 bases are TGTGTCAGCAGCTTGGTGAGTCTCGGGACAGGACGCACAGATACGCGGTATTTT. It yields the protein CVSSLVSLGTGRTDTRYF. Variable domain in full (rest from reference TRBV11-2 and TRBJ2-3): EAGVAQSPRYKIIEKRQSVAFWCNPISGHATLYWYQQILGQGPKLLIQFQNNGVVDDSQLPKDRFSAERLKGVDSTLKIQPAKLEDSAVYLCVSSLVSLGTGRTDTRYFGPGTRLTVL.

Points on this clonotype: The CDR3 does not end in the conserved phenylalanine or tryptophan, so this is likely a read error. It is unclear where the CDR3 begins or ends on the DNA, so no DNA is shown, and the CDR3 is as TCRdb lists it. The chain carries TRBV11-2 and TRBJ1-2; the table calls TRBD1, which could not be checked here. The CDR3 sequence runs 12 residues, both termini included. Germline values: CDR1 SGHAT, CDR2 FQNNGV. The CDR3 region is CASSFGQAGFTL.

Regarding this clonotype: This likely comes from a read error, as the CDR3 has no conserved phenylalanine or tryptophan at its end. The chain recombines TRBV28 with TRBJ1-2; D gene unclear. Per the germline V gene, CDR1 is MDHEN and CDR2 is SYDVKM. Trimming took off 6 bases at V and 5 bases at J, with 22 bases between the two ends. The CDR3 totals 16 residues. The CDR3 DNA reads as TGTGCCAGCAGATCCCCGAACGCGGGGAGGGTTTATGGCTACACCCTC. Translated: CASRSPNAGRVYGYTL.